What follows are 7 T cell receptor beta chains derived from one specimen sequenced in a study of CD8 T cells in ankylosing spondylitis. TCRdb analysed the 5' RACE reads with MiXCR anew, one entry per CDR3 protein. The table shows 300,000 to 400,000 distinct CDR3 sequences, with roughly 12% occurring only once. What was sequenced was blood, either unsorted or a sorted T cell fraction (not recorded which). These receptors were collected from a female donor with ankylosing spondylitis or in good health (not recorded which).

This clonotype was recorded many times. The rearrangement links TRBV5-1 to TRBJ2-2; the match to TRBD1 covers 7 bases. J lost 3 bases, V lost 4 bases, and 6 bases had no gene match. The CDR3 is 15 residues long. Germline lookup yields CDR1 SGHRS and CDR2 YFSETQ. The CDR3 region is CASSPRTGHTGELFF. The CDR3 DNA reads TGCGCCAGCAGCCCACGGACAGGACACACCGGGGAGCTGTTTTTT.

Many counts were recorded for this clonotype. The chain is built from TRBV28 and TRBJ2-7; no reliable D call. Germline V gene sequence: CDR1 MDHEN, CDR2 SYDVKM. The CDR3 extends over 14 amino acids. Trimming shortened V by 8 bases and J by 2 bases, and 16 bases separated the two germline ends. In DNA form, the CDR3 reads TGTGCCAGCTCCCCAGTATCGCCGCCCTACGAGCAGTACTTC. Translated, it gives CASSPVSPPYEQYF. The variable domain in full, completed from reference TRBV28 and TRBJ2-7, reads DVKVTQSSRYLVKRTGEKVFLECVQDMDHENMFWYRQDPGLGLRLIYFSYDVKMKEKGDIPEGYSVSREKKERFSLILESASTNQTSMYLCASSPVSPPYEQYFGPGTRLTVT.

At least ten counts were recorded for this clonotype. This rearrangement joins TRBV7-8 to TRBJ2-2; D is ambiguous. The length of the CDR3 is 14 residues. Germline V gives CDR1 SGHVS, CDR2 FQNEAQ. The V and J ends lost 2 bases and 1 base respectively, with 5 bases between them. CDR3 residues: CASSLRRNTGELFF. The CDR3, as DNA: TGTGCCAGCAGCTTACGGCGGAACACCGGGGAGCTGTTTTTT.

The sample holds many counts of this clonotype. The chain employs TRBV29-1 and TRBJ2-1, with D possibly matching TRBD2 (5 bases). There are 14 residues in the CDR3. Germline V gene sequence: CDR1 SQVTM, CDR2 ANQGSEA. V lost 5 bases and J lost 6, with 17 bases in between. CDR3 loop: CSVRETLAANEQFF. Here the CDR3 DNA reads TGCAGCGTTCGAGAGACGCTAGCAGCCAATGAGCAGTTCTTC.

This clonotype was detected once. One base away lies a much larger clone, so this may be a sequencing read error. J is TRBJ2-1 and V is TRBV20-1; 7 nucleotides align to TRBD2. The V gene's germline CDR1 is DFQATT and CDR2 SNEGSKA (reference sequence). The CDR3 has 16 amino acids. CDR3 nucleotide sequence: TGCAGTGCTAGAGATCGTTCAGGACTAGGCTACAATAAGCAGTTCTTC. It specifies CSARDRSGLGYNKQFF.

This clonotype came up many times. J is TRBJ2-1 and V is TRBV7-9; D uncertain. The CDR3 totals 12 residues. Germline V gives CDR1 SEHNR, CDR2 FQNEAQ (reference sequence). With 5 bases removed from V and 8 bases from J, the gap between germline ends came to 10 bases. CDR3 sequence (DNA): TGTGCCAGCAGCCTAAGTGGGGATGAGCAGTTCTTC. It translates to CASSLSGDEQFF.

This clonotype occurred many times. V is TRBV16 and J is TRBJ1-2; 8 bases line up with TRBD1. Germline-derived CDR1 and CDR2 are KGHSY and FQNENV. The J segment lost 3 bases and the V segment lost 5 bases, leaving 2 bases of the junction unmatched. The CDR3 length is 13 residues. CDR3 DNA sequence: TGTGCCAGCAGCTTGGACAGGGACTATGGCTACACCTTC. It is translated as CASSLDRDYGYTF.